This TCR beta chain originates from a study of OX40 agonist ivuxolimab in advanced cancers. Regarding the study in general: Ivuxolimab, which targeted the costimulatory receptor OX40 (CD134), was an agonistic, fully human IgG2 monoclonal antibody. Intravenous ivuxolimab was administered to patients every 2 weeks at six dose levels: 0.01, 0.1, 0.3, 1.5, 3 and 10 mg/kg. Of the approximately 53 patients in dose escalation, about 20 had hepatocellular carcinoma, roughly 15 had melanoma, 9 had renal cell carcinoma and 9 had head and neck cancer. A male proportion of around 83% and a mean age of 60 years, ranging from 23 to 79, were recorded for the dose-escalation cohort. Prior anti-PD-1, anti-PD-L1 or anti-CTLA-4 therapy was permitted, and checkpoint inhibitors had been received by about 36% of dose-escalation patients. Partial responses were achieved by three dose-escalation patients, of whom one had hepatocellular carcinoma and two had cutaneous melanoma. The purpose of peripheral TCRbeta sequencing was to test whether ivuxolimab changed TCR sequence diversity and led to clonal T-cell expansion. The monotherapy dose-escalation portion (N of about 50 patients) of the phase I ivuxolimab trial is reported in the paper. What the authors observed across the whole study: After ivuxolimab, CD8+ T cells had more expanded clones than CD4+ T cells on average. Low levels of normalized T-cell clonal expansion were also shown by some nonresponding patients. At doses from 0.1 to 3.0 mg/kg, clonal expansion was seen in both CD4+ and CD8+ blood T cells between baseline and week 6. In the 0.1-3.0 mg/kg groups, partial responders had among the lowest normalized peripheral clonal expansion, particularly in CD8+ T cells. The antigen specificity of the clonally expanded peripheral T cells was not determined.

This clone was counted once. The antigen it binds to is not known. It has no much larger one-base neighbor in the sample; base qualities were not kept. Genomic DNA was isolated from the sorted cells so that the TCRbeta CDR3 region could be sequenced. The immunoSEQ Assay was used for sequencing of TCRbeta CDR3 regions. TCRdb took this table from immuneACCESS and kept in-frame rearrangements with V and J called. Such tables lack part of the clones; where checked against another copy, unresolved V genes explain under half of the gap, and the rest is unexplained. The sample table lists approximately 99,000 clones, 91% of them with a count of one. Jointly, the top ten make up roughly 0.61% of the sample. Patients with a history of autoimmune disease or receiving systemic immunosuppression were excluded from the trial. Peripheral blood for TCR sequencing was collected from all dose cohorts at baseline, on cycle 4 day 1, and on cycle 7 day 1. Samples came from an open-label, multicenter, first-in-human phase I dose-escalation trial of ivuxolimab. Adults with locally advanced or metastatic melanoma, renal cell, hepatocellular, or head and neck squamous cell carcinoma were enrolled in the trial. CD4+ and CD8+ T cells were sorted separately from peripheral blood before TCR sequencing.

V is pared back by 7 bases and J by 1 base, with 14 bases lying between the germline termini. The CDR3 sequence holds 14 residues, the cysteine and phenylalanine included. The DNA shown is the 42-base CDR3, in frame from base 1. CDR1 and CDR2 are read off the germline V gene as SNHLY and FYNNEI. This receptor was identified in an adult with an advanced solid tumor such as melanoma, head and neck, liver or kidney cancer. The sequencing used CD4+ or CD8+ T cells sorted from blood, collected in a trial of the OX40 agonist ivuxolimab. The chain was built from TRBV2 and TRBJ2-7, with TRBD1 as a weak D call on 6 bases. The CDR3 region reads CASIGTSGSYEQYF. The sequenced DNA is TGTGCCAGCATAGGGACATCAGGGTCCTACGAGCAGTACTTC.